The 27 T cell receptor beta chains below come from one sample, sequenced in a study of blood T cell repertoires in COVID-19. Clones were read by immunoSEQ multiplex PCR, and TCRdb kept only the in-frame ones, dropping some. The table includes some 200,000 clones, over 75% detected once. Material: PBMCs or T cells enriched from blood (not recorded which). These receptors were collected from a woman aged 40 to 55 with acute COVID-19.

This chain joins TRBV6-6 and TRBJ1-5; TRBD1 aligns across 11 bases. This CDR3 region has 16 residues. Germline V gene lookup returns CDR1 MNHNY and CDR2 SVGAGI (reference sequence). V was pared by 4 bases and J by 6 bases, with 8 bases of the junction left unmatched. The CDR3 DNA is TGTGCCAGCAGTTCATCGGACAGGGGGCAGGGTCAGCCCCAGCATTTT. As protein: CASSSSDRGQGQPQHF.

V gene TRBV19 combines with J gene TRBJ2-7, with 7 bases that match TRBD2. With 4 bases clipped from V and 7 bases from J, the junction kept 10 bases outside the gene matches. The germline CDR1 and CDR2 sequences are LNHDA and SQIVND (reference sequence). CDR3 length equals 14 residues. The CDR3 DNA sequence: TGTGCCAGTAGTACGGGAGGAGGGGTGACTGAGCAGTACTTC. Amino acids: CASSTGGGVTEQYF.

This chain uses TRBV5-1 with TRBJ1-2; D may be TRBD1 (5 bases). The germline CDR1 and CDR2 sequences are SGHRS and YFSETQ. V gave up 0 bases and J gave up 4 bases, with 13 bases separating them. This CDR3 has 15 amino acids. The CDR3 nucleotides are TGCGCCAGCAGCTTGGGATCAGGGCAAAGCTATGGCTACACCTTC. Protein sequence: CASSLGSGQSYGYTF.

The chain links TRBV6-2 or TRBV6-3 to TRBJ2-7; TRBD2 agrees at 7 bases. Germline lookup yields CDR1 MNHEY and CDR2 SVGEGT. With 5 bases clipped from V and 4 bases from J, the junction kept 8 bases outside the gene matches. This CDR3 contains 14 residues. Written as DNA, the CDR3 is TGTGCCAGCAGTGATGCAGCGGGGCCTTACGAGCAGTACTTC. Translated: CASSDAAGPYEQYF.

This clone appeared many times. V gene TRBV5-5 combines with J gene TRBJ1-1; D call uncertain. V gave up 1 base and J gave up 3 bases, with 7 bases separating them. The CDR3 totals 13 residues. The germline V gene has CDR1 SGHKS and CDR2 YYEKEE (reference sequence). In DNA form, the CDR3 reads TGTGCCAGCAGCTTGTCAGTTTACACTGAAGCTTTCTTT. Its protein product is CASSLSVYTEAFF.

V gene TRBV7-9 combines with J gene TRBJ2-7, with D perhaps TRBD1 (6 bases). This CDR3 contains 14 residues. Germline lookup yields CDR1 SEHNR and CDR2 FQNEAQ (reference sequence). V was pared by 5 bases and J by 3 bases, with 14 bases between. CDR3 DNA sequence: TGTGCCAGCAGCAGAACAGGGATTTACTACGAGCAGTACTTC. Translated, it gives CASSRTGIYYEQYF. Based on the CDR3 plus reference TRBV7-9 and TRBJ2-7, the full variable domain is DTGVSQNPRHKITKRGQNVTFRCDPISEHNRLYWYRQTLGQGPEFLTYFQNEAQLEKSRLLSDRFSAERPKGSFSTLEIQRTEQGDSAMYLCASSRTGIYYEQYFGPGTRLTVT.

The V gene is TRBV9, the J gene TRBJ2-5; 7 bases are a match to TRBD1. The CDR3 is 13 amino acids. Losses at the gene ends were 2 bases for V and 9 bases for J; bases not matched to a gene: 7. Germline CDR1 is SGDLS and CDR2 is YYNGEE. CDR3 in amino acids: CASSVRGTAAQYF. CDR3 nucleotide sequence: TGTGCCAGCAGCGTGAGGGGGACAGCGGCCCAGTACTTC. Filled out from reference TRBV9 and TRBJ2-5, the complete variable domain reads DSGVTQTPKHLITATGQRVTLRCSPRSGDLSVYWYQQSLDQGLQFLIQYYNGEERAKGNILERFSAQQFPDLHSELNLSSLELGDSALYFCASSVRGTAAQYFGPGTRLLVL.

This chain connects TRBV28 to TRBJ2-7; 7 bases fit TRBD1. The germline gives CDR1 MDHEN, CDR2 SYDVKM. This CDR3 is 17 amino acids long. The J segment lost 0 bases and the V segment lost 6 bases, leaving 14 bases of the junction unmatched. CDR3 residues: CASSSILTGISSYEQYF. The CDR3 DNA is TGTGCCAGCAGCTCTATACTGACAGGGATAAGCTCCTACGAGCAGTACTTC.

The V call is TRBV28, the J call TRBJ1-5, with TRBD1 as a possible D gene (5 bases). There are 14 residues in the CDR3. Germline values: CDR1 MDHEN, CDR2 SYDVKM. The V end lost 2 bases, the J end lost 4 bases, and 9 bases lay between the germline ends. The CDR3 loop is CASSLVTANQPQHF. CDR3 nucleotides: TGTGCCAGCAGTTTAGTGACAGCAAATCAGCCCCAGCATTTT.

The chain uses TRBV15 and TRBJ2-5; D is undetermined. Germline CDR1 and CDR2: LNHNV and YYDKDF (reference sequence). The length of the CDR3 is 14 residues. The V end lost 1 base, the J end lost 0 bases, and 6 bases lay between the germline ends. The CDR3 nucleotides read TGTGCCACCAGCAGAGGACACTACCAAGAGACCCAGTACTTC. It is translated as CATSRGHYQETQYF. Supplemented by reference TRBV15 and TRBJ2-5, the full variable domain reads DAMVIQNPRYQVTQFGKPVTLSCSQTLNHNVMYWYQQKSSQAPKLLFHYYDKDFNNEADTPDNFQSRRPNTSFCFLDIRSPGLGDTAMYLCATSRGHYQETQYFGPGTRLLVL.

The J gene is TRBJ1-5, the V gene TRBV6-5; the match to TRBD1 covers 8 bases. The CDR3 totals 15 residues. The V and J ends lost 7 bases and 0 bases, in that order; junction bases with no gene match: 5. Looked up from germline, CDR1 is MNHEY and CDR2 is SVGAGI. CDR3 sequence: CASILTGVSNQPQHF. The DNA for the CDR3 is TGTGCCAGCATCCTGACAGGGGTTAGCAATCAGCCCCAGCATTTT.

This clone was detected a few times. The chain joins TRBV7-9 to TRBJ1-4; 10 nucleotides match TRBD1. The CDR3 contains 16 residues. V trimming: 5 bases; J trimming: 4 bases; junction bases outside the gene matches: 7. The germline gives CDR1 SEHNR, CDR2 FQNEAQ (reference sequence). The CDR3 loop reads CASSESRTGGNEKLFF. CDR3 nucleotides: TGTGCCAGCAGCGAATCCCGGACAGGGGGTAATGAAAAACTGTTTTTT.

The chain employs TRBV27 and TRBJ1-1; D remains unclear. Germline V CDR1 and CDR2: MNHEY, SMNVEV (reference sequence). Trimming took off 5 bases at V and 10 bases at J, with 17 bases between the two ends. The CDR3 has 13 residues. CDR3 sequence reads: CASSLNYRIAAFF. CDR3 sequence (DNA): TGTGCCAGCAGTCTAAACTACCGGATAGCAGCTTTCTTT.

This clone showed up just once. The chain carries TRBV2 and TRBJ1-6, with unresolved D. The CDR3 covers 16 residues. Trimming left V 1 base short and J 0 bases short, with 7 bases between. From germline, CDR1 is SNHLY and CDR2 FYNNEI. CDR3: CASSEVKSSYNSPLHF. The CDR3 coding sequence is TGTGCCAGCAGTGAAGTCAAGAGCTCCTATAATTCACCCCTCCACTTT.

V usage is TRBV7-8 and J usage is TRBJ2-1; TRBD2 aligns across 7 bases. V gave up 5 bases and J gave up 0 bases; unmatched junction bases: 4. The length of the CDR3 is 15 residues. Germline V gives CDR1 SGHVS, CDR2 FQNEAQ. The chain's CDR3 is CASSPGGSSYNEQFF. Here the CDR3 DNA reads TGTGCCAGCAGCCCGGGCGGGAGCTCCTACAATGAGCAGTTCTTC.

The chain has TRBV5-4 and TRBJ2-3, with a possible D match to TRBD1 (6 bases). The CDR3 spans 13 residues. Germline loops: CDR1 SGHNT, CDR2 YYREEE (reference sequence). The germline V and J ends were trimmed by 4 bases and 4 bases, with 10 bases remaining between them. CDR3 region: CASSATGPDTQYF. CDR3 in DNA: TGTGCCAGCAGCGCTACAGGGCCAGATACGCAGTATTTT.

This clone has only one observation. The J gene is TRBJ2-5, the V gene TRBV11-2, with D possibly being TRBD1 (6 bases). Germline loops: CDR1 SGHAT, CDR2 FQNNGV. This CDR3 has 13 residues. Between the trimmed V and J ends, which lost 5 bases and 2 bases, there was a span of 9 bases. The CDR3 nucleotides read TGTGCCAGCAGCGTGGGACAACAAGAGACCCAGTACTTC. Protein: CASSVGQQETQYF.

The chain has TRBV5-1 and TRBJ1-1, with TRBD1 matching over 8 bases. The CDR3 is 13 residues long. Unmatched junction bases numbered 8, after V lost 7 bases and J lost 6 bases. Per the germline V gene, CDR1 is SGHRS and CDR2 is YFSETQ. This CDR3 reads CASGTQGAPEAFF. The CDR3 DNA reads TGCGCCAGCGGAACCCAGGGGGCACCTGAAGCTTTCTTT. Based on the CDR3 plus reference TRBV5-1 and TRBJ1-1, the full variable domain is KAGVTQTPRYLIKTRGQQVTLSCSPISGHRSVSWYQQTPGQGLQFLFEYFSETQRNKGNFPGRFSGRQFSNSRSEMNVSTLELGDSALYLCASGTQGAPEAFFGQGTRLTVV.

The chain uses TRBV15 and TRBJ1-1; D unresolved. V lost 0 bases to trimming and J lost 10 bases, with 18 bases between them. The CDR3 consists of 15 residues. Germline lookup yields CDR1 LNHNV and CDR2 YYDKDF (reference sequence). The CDR3 coding sequence is TGTGCCACCAGCAGAGATCCCCAGGCAGGTGGTCCAGCTTTCTTT. Protein: CATSRDPQAGGPAFF.

The chain uses TRBV7-2 and TRBJ2-3; perhaps TRBD2 as D (5 bases). Deletions cut 0 bases from V and 5 bases from J, with 12 bases between. Germline V gives CDR1 SGHTA, CDR2 FQGNSA. The CDR3 runs to 15 residues. As DNA, the CDR3 is TGTGCCAGCAGCTTAGCGGATTACGCGGGAGATACGCAGTATTTT. It translates to CASSLADYAGDTQYF.

The chain is built from TRBV4-3 and TRBJ1-1; 12 positions match TRBD1. The CDR3 runs 16 residues. V was clipped by 1 base and J by 7 bases; unmatched bases: 7. From germline, CDR1 is LGHNA and CDR2 YSLEER. DNA for the CDR3: TGCGCCAGCAGCCAAGTAAGGGGACAGGGGGCTAGTGAAGCTTTCTTT. Its translation is CASSQVRGQGASEAFF.

The rearrangement joins TRBV18 to TRBJ1-6, with 9 bases lining up with TRBD1. This CDR3 is 15 amino acids long. The V and J ends lost 2 bases and 5 bases, in that order; junction bases with no gene match: 1. Germline V gene lookup returns CDR1 KGHSH and CDR2 LQKENI. The CDR3: CASSPGQGNNSPLHF. CDR3 DNA sequence: TGTGCCAGCTCACCAGGACAGGGGAATAATTCACCCCTCCACTTT.

This clone was found a few times. The J gene is TRBJ1-1, the V gene TRBV10-1, with a weak D call TRBD1 (6 bases). The V end was cut by 5 bases, the J end by 4 bases, with 11 bases between. This CDR3 is 13 amino acids long. Germline V gene lookup returns CDR1 WNHNN and CDR2 SYGVQD (reference sequence). The chain's CDR3 is CASSRVRGTEAFF. The CDR3 coding sequence is TGCGCCAGCAGTAGAGTCAGGGGCACTGAAGCTTTCTTT.

The table lists this clone with a count of one. The chain uses TRBV4-1 and TRBJ1-4; 9 bases align to TRBD1. The CDR3 contains 16 residues. CDR1 MGHRA and CDR2 YSYEKL come from the germline V gene. With 2 bases clipped from V and 8 bases from J, the junction kept 9 bases outside the gene matches. The CDR3 loop is CASSQTGGSRGEKLFF. As DNA, the CDR3 is TGCGCCAGCAGCCAAACAGGGGGCAGTCGAGGCGAAAAACTGTTTTTT.

The V and J genes are TRBV5-1 and TRBJ2-1; 9 nucleotides match TRBD1. Germline CDR1 reads SGHRS; CDR2 reads YFSETQ. The CDR3 consists of 16 residues. V was pared by 0 bases and J by 4 bases, with 5 bases of the junction left unmatched. CDR3 in amino acids: CASSLGDRVGYNEQFF. The CDR3 nucleotides read TGCGCCAGCAGCTTGGGGGACAGGGTTGGATACAATGAGCAGTTCTTC.

This chain connects TRBV7-2 to TRBJ2-7, with D tentatively TRBD2 (6 bases). Trimming took off 2 bases at V and 7 bases at J, with 12 bases between the two ends. This CDR3 comprises 13 residues. The germline V gene encodes CDR1 SGHTA and CDR2 FQGNSA. CDR3 nucleotides: TGTGCCAGCAGCTTAAGAGGAGGGCGAGAGCAGTACTTC. It yields the protein CASSLRGGREQYF.

This chain uses TRBV11-1 with TRBJ2-7, with D possibly matching TRBD2 (5 bases). The germline gives CDR1 SGHAT, CDR2 FQDESV (reference sequence). The germline V and J ends were trimmed by 5 bases and 3 bases, with 8 bases remaining between them. This CDR3 region has 12 residues. The CDR3 reads CASSPGYYEQYF. The DNA of the CDR3 is TGTGCCAGCAGCCCGGGATACTACGAGCAGTACTTC.